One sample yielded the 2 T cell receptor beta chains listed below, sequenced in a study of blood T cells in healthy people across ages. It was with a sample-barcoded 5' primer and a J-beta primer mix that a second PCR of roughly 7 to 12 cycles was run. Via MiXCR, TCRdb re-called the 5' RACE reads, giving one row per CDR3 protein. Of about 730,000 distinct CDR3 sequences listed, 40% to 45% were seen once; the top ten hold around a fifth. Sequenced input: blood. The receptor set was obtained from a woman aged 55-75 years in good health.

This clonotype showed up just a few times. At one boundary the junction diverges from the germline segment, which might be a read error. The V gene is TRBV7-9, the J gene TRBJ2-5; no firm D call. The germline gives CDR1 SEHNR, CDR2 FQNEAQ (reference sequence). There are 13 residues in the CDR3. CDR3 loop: CASSPPGLEAQYF. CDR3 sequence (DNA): TGTGCCAGCAGCCCCCCGGGCCTAGAGGCCCAGTACTTC.

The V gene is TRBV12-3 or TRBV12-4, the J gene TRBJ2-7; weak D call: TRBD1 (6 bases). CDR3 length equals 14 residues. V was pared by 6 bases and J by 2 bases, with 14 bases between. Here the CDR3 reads CASSNRDTAYEQYF. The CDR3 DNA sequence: TGTGCCAGCAGCAACCGGGACACCGCCTACGAGCAGTACTTC.